This TCR beta chain was obtained from a study of response to subunit inactivated influenza vaccine. Study results and caveats: T cells newly recruited by each seasonal influenza vaccination are few, the authors suggested.

This clonotype was seen more than once but under ten times. As yet, its antigen is unknown. CDR3 length: 17 residues. CDR1 and CDR2 from the germline V gene are SGHTA and FQGNSA. V was pared by 4 bases and J by 5 bases, with 20 bases between. Using its own MiXCR run on the RT-PCR reads, TCRdb lists one record per CDR3 protein. This repertoire shows about 500,000 distinct CDR3 sequences, approximately 7.7% found once; its top ten account for less than 15%. The sequence derives from a man aged 50 to 69 who received an inactivated influenza vaccine. This specimen was PBMCs from blood, taken around 2 years after vaccination. The chain recombines TRBV7-2 with TRBJ2-2; D might be TRBD2 (7 bases). The CDR3 loop reads CASSSPAGAWGTGELFF. In DNA, the CDR3 is TGTGCCAGCAGCTCCCCTGCGGGGGCCTGGGGGACCGGGGAGCTGTTTTTT.